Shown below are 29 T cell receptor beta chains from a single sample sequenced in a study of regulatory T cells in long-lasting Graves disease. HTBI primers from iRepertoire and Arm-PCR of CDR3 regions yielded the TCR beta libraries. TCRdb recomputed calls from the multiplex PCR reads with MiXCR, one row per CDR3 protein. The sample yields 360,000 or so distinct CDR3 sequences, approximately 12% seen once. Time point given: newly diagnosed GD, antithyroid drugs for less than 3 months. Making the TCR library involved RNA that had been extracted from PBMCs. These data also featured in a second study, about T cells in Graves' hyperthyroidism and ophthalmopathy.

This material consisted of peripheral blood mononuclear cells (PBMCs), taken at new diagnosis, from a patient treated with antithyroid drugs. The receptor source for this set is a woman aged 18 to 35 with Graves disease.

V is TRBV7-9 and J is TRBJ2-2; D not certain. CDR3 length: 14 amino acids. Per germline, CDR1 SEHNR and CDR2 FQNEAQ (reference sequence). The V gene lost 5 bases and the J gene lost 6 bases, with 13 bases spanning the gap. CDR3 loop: CASSPVYLSGELFF. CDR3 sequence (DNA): TGTGCCAGCAGCCCTGTATATCTCTCCGGGGAGCTGTTTTTT.

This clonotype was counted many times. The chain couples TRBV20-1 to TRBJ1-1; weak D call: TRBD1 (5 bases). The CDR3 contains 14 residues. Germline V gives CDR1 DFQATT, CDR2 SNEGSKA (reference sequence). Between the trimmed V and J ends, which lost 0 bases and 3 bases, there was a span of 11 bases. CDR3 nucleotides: TGCAGTGCTAGAGATCGTGGGGGGTACACTGAAGCTTTCTTT. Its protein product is CSARDRGGYTEAFF.

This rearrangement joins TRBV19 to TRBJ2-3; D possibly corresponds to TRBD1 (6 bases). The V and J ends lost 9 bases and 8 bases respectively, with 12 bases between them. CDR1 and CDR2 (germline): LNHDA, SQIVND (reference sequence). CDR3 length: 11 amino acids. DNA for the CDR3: TGTGCCAGCGTCTACAGGGTTACGCAGTATTTT. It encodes CASVYRVTQYF.

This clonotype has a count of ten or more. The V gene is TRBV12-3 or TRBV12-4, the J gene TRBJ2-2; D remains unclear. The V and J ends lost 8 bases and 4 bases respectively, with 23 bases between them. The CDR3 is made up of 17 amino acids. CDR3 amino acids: CASRPPFALRPTGELFF. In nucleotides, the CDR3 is TGTGCCAGCCGCCCCCCTTTCGCGCTACGGCCCACCGGGGAGCTGTTTTTT.

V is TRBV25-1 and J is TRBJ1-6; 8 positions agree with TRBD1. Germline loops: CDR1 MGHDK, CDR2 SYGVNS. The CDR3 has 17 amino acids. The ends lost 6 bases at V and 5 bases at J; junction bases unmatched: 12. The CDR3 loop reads CASRPIGRGQDNSPLHF. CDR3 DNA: TGTGCCAGCAGACCGATAGGCCGGGGACAGGATAATTCACCCCTCCACTTT. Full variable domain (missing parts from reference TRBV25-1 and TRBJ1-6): EADIYQTPRYLVIGTGKKITLECSQTMGHDKMYWYQQDPGMELHLIHYSYGVNSTEKGDLSSESTVSRIRTEHFPLTLESARPSHTSQYLCASRPIGRGQDNSPLHFGNGTRLTVT.

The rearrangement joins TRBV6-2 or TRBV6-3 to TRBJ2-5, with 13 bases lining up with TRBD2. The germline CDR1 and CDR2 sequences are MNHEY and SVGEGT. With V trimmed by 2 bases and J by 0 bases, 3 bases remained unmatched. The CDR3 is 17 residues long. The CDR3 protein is CASSYPTSGGDQETQYF. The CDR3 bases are TGTGCCAGCAGTTACCCCACTAGCGGGGGGGACCAAGAGACCCAGTACTTC.

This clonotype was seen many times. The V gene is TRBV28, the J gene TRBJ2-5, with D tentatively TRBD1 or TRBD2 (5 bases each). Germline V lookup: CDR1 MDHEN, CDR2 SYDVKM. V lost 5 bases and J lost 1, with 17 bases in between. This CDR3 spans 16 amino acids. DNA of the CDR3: TGTGCCAGCAGTCCCACATTGCCCGGGACCCAAGAGACCCAGTACTTC. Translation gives CASSPTLPGTQETQYF.

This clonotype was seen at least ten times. CDR3 sequence reads: CSARAGLGSGGPSSYNEQFF. CDR3 coding DNA: TGCAGTGCTAGAGCGGGCCTCGGTAGCGGGGGGCCCAGCTCCTACAATGAGCAGTTCTTC. The V and J genes are TRBV20-1 and TRBJ2-1, with 10 bases aligning to TRBD2. This CDR3 is built from 20 residues. V dropped 1 base and J dropped 0; count of bases not matched to a gene: 15. Germline lookup yields CDR1 DFQATT and CDR2 SNEGSKA (reference sequence).

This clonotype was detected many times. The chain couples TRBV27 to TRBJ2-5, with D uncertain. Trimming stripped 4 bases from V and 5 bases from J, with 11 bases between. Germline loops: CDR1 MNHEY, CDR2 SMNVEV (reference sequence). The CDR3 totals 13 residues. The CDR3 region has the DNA TGTGCCAGCAGTTGGGCATCCACGGAGACCCAGTACTTC. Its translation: CASSWASTETQYF.

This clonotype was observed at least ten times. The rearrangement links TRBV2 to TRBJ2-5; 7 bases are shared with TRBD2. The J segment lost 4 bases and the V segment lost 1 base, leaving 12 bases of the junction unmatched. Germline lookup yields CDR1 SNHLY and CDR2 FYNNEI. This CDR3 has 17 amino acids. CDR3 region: CASSEGPWRGEGETQYF. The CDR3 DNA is TGTGCCAGCAGTGAAGGGCCTTGGCGTGGGGAGGGAGAGACCCAGTACTTC.

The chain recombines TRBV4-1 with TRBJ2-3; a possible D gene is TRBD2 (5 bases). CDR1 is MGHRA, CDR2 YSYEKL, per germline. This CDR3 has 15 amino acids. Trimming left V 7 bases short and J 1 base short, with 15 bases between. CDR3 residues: CASTEVLRGTDTQYF. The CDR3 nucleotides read TGCGCCAGCACCGAAGTTTTGCGGGGCACAGATACGCAGTATTTT.

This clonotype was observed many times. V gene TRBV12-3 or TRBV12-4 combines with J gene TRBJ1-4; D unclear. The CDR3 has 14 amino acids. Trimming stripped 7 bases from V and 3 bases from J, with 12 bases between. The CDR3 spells CASTGRISNEKLFF. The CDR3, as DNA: TGTGCCAGCACCGGACGAATTTCTAATGAAAAACTGTTTTTT.

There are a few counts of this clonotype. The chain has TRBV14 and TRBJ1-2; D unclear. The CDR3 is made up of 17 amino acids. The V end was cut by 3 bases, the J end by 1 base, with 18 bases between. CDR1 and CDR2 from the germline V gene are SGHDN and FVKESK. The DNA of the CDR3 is TGTGCCAGCAGCCACGAAAGAGCCGGACTGTTTAACTATGGCTACACCTTC. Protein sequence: CASSHERAGLFNYGYTF.

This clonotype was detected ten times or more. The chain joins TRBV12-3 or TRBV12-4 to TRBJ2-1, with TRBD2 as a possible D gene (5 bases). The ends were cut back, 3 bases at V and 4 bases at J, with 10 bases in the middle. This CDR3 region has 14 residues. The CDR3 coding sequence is TGTGCCAGCAGTTTTGCGGGCTCATACAATGAGCAGTTCTTC. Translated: CASSFAGSYNEQFF.

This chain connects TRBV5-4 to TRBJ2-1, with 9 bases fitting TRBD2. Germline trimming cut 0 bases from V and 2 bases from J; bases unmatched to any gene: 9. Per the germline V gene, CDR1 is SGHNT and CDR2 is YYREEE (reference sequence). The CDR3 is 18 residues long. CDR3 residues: CASSLGLGTSLAYNEQFF. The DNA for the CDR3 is TGTGCCAGCAGCTTGGGGCTCGGGACTAGCCTGGCCTACAATGAGCAGTTCTTC.

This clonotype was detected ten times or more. The DNA for the CDR3 is TGTGCCAGCACCGAGGACAGGGGGCTTTCGTCACCCCTCCACTTT. Amino acids: CASTEDRGLSSPLHF. The V gene is TRBV2, the J gene TRBJ1-6; TRBD1 agrees at 11 bases. This CDR3 has 15 amino acids. Unmatched junction bases numbered 9, after V lost 7 bases and J lost 10 bases. Germline CDR1 and CDR2: SNHLY and FYNNEI.

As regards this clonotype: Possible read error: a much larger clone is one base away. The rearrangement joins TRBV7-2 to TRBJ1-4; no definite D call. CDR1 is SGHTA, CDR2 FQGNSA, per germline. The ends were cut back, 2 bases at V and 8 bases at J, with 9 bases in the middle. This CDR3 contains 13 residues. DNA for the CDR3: TGTGCCAGCAGCTTAAAGGCCCGGGAAAAACTGTTTTTT. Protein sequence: CASSLKAREKLFF.

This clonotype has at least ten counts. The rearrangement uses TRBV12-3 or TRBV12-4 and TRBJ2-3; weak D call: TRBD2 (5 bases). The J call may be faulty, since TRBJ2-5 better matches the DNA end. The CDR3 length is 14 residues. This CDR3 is CASSSRTSLETQYF. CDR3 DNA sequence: TGTGCCAGCAGTTCCCGTACTAGTTTGGAGACCCAGTACTTC.

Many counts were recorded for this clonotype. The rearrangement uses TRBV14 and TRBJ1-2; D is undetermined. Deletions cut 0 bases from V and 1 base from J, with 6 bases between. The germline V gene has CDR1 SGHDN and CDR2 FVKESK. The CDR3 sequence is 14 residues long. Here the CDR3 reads CASSQDTDNYGYTF. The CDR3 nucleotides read TGTGCCAGCAGCCAAGATACGGATAACTATGGCTACACCTTC.

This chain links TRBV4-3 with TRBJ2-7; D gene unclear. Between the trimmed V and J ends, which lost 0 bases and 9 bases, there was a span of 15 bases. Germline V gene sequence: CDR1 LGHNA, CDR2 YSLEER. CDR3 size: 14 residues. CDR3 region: CASSQDLRARGQYV. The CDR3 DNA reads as TGCGCCAGCAGCCAAGATCTAAGGGCACGAGGGCAGTACGTC.

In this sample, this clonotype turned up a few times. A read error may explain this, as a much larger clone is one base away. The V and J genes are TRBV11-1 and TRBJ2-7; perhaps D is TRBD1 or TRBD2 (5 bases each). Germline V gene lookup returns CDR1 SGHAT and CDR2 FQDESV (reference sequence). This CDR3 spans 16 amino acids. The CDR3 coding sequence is TGTGCCAGCAGCTCGGGGTGGGTCGGGGCGTCCTACGGGCAGTACTTC. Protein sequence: CASSSGWVGASYGQYF.

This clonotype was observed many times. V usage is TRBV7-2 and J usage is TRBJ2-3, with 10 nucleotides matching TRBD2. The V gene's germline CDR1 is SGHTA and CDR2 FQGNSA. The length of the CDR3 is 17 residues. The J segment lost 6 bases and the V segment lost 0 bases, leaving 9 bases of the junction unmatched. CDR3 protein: CASSLAYISGGSDTQYF. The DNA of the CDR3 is TGTGCCAGCAGCTTAGCGTATATTAGCGGGGGGTCGGATACGCAGTATTTT.

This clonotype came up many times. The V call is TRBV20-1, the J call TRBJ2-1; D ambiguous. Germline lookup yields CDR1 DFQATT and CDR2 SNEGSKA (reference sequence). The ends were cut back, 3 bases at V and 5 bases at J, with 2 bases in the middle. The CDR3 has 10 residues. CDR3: CSARDNEQFF. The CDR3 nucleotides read TGCAGTGCTAGGGACAATGAGCAGTTCTTC.

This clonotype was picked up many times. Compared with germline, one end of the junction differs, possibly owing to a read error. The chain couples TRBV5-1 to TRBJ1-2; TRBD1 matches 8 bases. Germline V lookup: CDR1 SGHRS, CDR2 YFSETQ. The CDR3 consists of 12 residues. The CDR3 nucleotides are TGTGCCAGCAGTTTGGGACAGGACGGCTACACCTTC. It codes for CASSLGQDGYTF.

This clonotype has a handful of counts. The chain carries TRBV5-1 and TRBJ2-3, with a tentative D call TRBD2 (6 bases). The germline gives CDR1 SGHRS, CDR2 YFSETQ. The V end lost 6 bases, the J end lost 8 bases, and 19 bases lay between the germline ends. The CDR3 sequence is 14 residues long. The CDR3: CASNIPGRSGTQYF. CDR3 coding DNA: TGCGCCAGCAATATACCAGGGAGGTCGGGTACGCAGTATTTT.

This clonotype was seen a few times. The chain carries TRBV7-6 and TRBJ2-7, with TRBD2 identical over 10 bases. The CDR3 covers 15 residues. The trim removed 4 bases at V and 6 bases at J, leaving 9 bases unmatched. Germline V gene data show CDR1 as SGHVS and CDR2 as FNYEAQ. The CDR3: CASSSQAGGPGEQYF. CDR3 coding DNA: TGTGCCAGCAGCTCACAAGCGGGAGGGCCGGGCGAGCAGTACTTC.

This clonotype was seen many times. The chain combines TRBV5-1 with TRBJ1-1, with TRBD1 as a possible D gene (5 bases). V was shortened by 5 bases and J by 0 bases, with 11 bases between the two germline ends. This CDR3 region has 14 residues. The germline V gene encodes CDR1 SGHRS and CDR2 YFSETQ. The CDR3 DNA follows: TGCGCCAGCAGTGCCCAGGGAATGAACACTGAAGCTTTCTTT. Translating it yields CASSAQGMNTEAFF.

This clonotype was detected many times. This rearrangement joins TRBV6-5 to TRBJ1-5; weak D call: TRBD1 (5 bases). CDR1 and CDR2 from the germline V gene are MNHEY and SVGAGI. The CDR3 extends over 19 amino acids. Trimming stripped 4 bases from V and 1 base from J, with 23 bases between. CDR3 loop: CASSSRRGNQGTSNQPQHF. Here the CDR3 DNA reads TGTGCCAGCAGTTCCCGGAGAGGCAACCAGGGTACGAGCAATCAGCCCCAGCATTTT.

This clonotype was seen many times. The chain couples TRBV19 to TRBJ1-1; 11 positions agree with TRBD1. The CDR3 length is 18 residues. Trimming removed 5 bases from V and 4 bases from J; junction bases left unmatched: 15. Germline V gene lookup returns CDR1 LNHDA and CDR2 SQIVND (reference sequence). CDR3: CASSPSPWDRGSSTEAFF. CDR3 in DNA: TGTGCCAGTAGTCCTAGCCCCTGGGACAGGGGGTCGAGCACTGAAGCTTTCTTT. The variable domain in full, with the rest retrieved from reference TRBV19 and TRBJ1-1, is DGGITQSPKYLFRKEGQNVTLSCEQNLNHDAMYWYRQDPGQGLRLIYYSQIVNDFQKGDIAEGYSVSREKKESFPLTVTSAQKNPTAFYLCASSPSPWDRGSSTEAFFGQGTRLTVV.